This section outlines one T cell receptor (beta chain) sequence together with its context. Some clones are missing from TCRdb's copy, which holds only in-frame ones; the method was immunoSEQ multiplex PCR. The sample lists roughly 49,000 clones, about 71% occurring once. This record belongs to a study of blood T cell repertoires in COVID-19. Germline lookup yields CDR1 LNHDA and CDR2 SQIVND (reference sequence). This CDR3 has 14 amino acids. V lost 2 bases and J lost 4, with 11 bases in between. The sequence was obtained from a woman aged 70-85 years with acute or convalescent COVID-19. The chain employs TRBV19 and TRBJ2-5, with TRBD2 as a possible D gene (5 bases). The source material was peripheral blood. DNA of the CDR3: TGTGCCAGTAGTATAATTCCCGGAGGAGAGACCCAGTACTTC. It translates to CASSIIPGGETQYF.